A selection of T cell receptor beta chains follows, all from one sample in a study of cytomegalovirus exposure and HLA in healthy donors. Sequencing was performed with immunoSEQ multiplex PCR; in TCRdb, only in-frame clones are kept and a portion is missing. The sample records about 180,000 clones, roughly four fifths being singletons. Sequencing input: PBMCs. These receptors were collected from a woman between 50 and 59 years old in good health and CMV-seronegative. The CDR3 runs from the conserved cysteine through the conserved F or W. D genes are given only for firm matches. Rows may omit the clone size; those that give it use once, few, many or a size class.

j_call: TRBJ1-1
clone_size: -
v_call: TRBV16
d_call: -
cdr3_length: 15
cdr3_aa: CASGQSTGMNTEAFF
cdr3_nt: TGTGCCAGCGGCCAATCGACAGGAATGAACACTGAAGCTTTCTTT

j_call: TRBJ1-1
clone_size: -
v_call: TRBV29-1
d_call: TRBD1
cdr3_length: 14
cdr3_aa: CSGYWTGGNTEAFF
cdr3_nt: TGCAGTGGATACTGGACAGGGGGGAACACTGAAGCTTTCTTT

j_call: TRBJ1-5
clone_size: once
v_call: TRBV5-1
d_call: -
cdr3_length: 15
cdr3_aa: CASSPGEGRFQPQHF
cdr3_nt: TGCGCCAGCAGCCCCGGGGAGGGAAGGTTTCAGCCCCAGCATTTT

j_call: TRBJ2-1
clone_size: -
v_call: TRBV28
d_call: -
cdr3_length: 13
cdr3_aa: CASSPSLAHEQFF
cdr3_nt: TGTGCCAGCAGTCCATCCTTGGCCCATGAGCAGTTCTTC

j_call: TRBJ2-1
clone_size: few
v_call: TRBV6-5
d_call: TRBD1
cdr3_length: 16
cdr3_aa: CASSYSTGQGYNEQFF
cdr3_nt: TGTGCCAGCAGTTACTCTACGGGACAGGGCTACAATGAGCAGTTCTTC

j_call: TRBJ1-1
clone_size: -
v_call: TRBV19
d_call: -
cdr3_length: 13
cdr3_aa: CASSPPRVTEAFF
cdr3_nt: TGTGCCAGTAGTCCCCCCAGGGTTACTGAAGCTTTCTTT

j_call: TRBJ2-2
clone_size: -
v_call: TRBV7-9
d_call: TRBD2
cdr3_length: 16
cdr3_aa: CASSLIPGGDTGELFF
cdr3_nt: TGTGCCAGCAGCCTGATCCCGGGAGGCGACACCGGGGAGCTGTTTTTT

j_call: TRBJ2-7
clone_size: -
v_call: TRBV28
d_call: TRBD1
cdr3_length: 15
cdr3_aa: CASSWAGGATYEQYF
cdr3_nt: TGTGCCAGCAGCTGGGCAGGGGGCGCGACCTACGAGCAGTACTTC

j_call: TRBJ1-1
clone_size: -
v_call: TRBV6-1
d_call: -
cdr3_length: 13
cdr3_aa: CASSETGNTEAFF
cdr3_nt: TGTGCCAGCAGTGAAACAGGGAACACTGAAGCTTTCTTT

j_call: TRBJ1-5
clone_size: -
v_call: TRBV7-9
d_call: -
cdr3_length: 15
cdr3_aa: CASSLEGDSNQPQHF
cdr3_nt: TGTGCCAGCAGCTTAGAAGGAGATAGCAATCAGCCCCAGCATTTT

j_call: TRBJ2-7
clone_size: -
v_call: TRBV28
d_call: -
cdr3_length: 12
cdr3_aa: CASSFGVGEQYF
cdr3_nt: TGTGCCAGCAGTTTTGGTGTCGGGGAGCAGTACTTC

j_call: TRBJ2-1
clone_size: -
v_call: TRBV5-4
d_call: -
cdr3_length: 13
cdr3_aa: CASSRVEYNEQFF
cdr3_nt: TGTGCCAGCAGCCGAGTTGAGTACAATGAGCAGTTCTTC

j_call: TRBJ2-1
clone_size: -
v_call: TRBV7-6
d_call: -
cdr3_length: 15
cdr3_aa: CASSSQVPSYNEQFF
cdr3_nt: TGTGCCAGCAGCTCTCAGGTTCCTTCCTACAATGAGCAGTTCTTC

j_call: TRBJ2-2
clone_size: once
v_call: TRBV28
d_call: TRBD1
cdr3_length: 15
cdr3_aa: CASSTGTEGTGELFF
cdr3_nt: TGTGCCAGCAGTACCGGGACAGAGGGCACCGGGGAGCTGTTTTTT

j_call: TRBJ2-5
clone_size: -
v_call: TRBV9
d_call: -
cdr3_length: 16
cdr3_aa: CASSVAGAGGRETQYF
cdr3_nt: TGTGCCAGCAGCGTAGCGGGAGCGGGCGGGCGGGAGACCCAGTACTTC

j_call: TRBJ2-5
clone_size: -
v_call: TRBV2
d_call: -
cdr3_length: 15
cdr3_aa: CASSEVGGGGETQYF
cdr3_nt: TGTGCCAGCAGTGAAGTGGGGGGTGGGGGAGAGACCCAGTACTTC

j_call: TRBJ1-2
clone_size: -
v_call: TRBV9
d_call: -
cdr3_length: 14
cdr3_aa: CASSVEYRAYGYTF
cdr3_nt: TGTGCCAGCAGCGTAGAGTACAGGGCCTATGGCTACACCTTC

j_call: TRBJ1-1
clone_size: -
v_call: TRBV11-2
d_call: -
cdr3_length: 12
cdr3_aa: CASSSQGIEAFF
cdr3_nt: TGTGCCAGCAGCTCGCAGGGAATTGAAGCTTTCTTT

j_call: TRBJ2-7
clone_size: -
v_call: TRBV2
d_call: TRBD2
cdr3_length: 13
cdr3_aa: CAITSGGRSEQYF
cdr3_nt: TGTGCCATCACTAGCGGGGGGCGCTCCGAGCAGTACTTC

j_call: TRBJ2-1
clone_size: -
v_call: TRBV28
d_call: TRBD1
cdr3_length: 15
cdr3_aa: CASSHNRGIYNEQFF
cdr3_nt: TGTGCCAGCAGTCATAACAGGGGGATCTACAATGAGCAGTTCTTC

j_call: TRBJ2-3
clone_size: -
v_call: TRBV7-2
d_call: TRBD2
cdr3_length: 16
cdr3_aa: CASSSGLAGATDTQYF
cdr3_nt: TGTGCCAGCAGCTCGGGACTAGCGGGGGCCACAGATACGCAGTATTTT

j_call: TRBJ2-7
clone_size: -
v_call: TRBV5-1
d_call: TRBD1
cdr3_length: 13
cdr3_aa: CASRGQGLNEQYF
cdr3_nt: TGCGCCAGCAGGGGACAGGGGTTGAACGAGCAGTACTTC

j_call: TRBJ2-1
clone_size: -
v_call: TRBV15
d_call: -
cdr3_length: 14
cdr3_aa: CATSRVARDNEQFF
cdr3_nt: TGTGCCACCAGCAGAGTTGCCAGGGACAATGAGCAGTTCTTC

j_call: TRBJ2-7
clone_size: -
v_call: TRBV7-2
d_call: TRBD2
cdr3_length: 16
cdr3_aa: CASSLGQRGGPYEQYF
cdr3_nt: TGTGCCAGCAGCTTAGGCCAGCGGGGGGGCCCCTACGAGCAGTACTTC

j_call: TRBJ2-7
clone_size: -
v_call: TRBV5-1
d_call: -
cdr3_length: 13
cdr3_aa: CASSLGQGGEQYF
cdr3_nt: TGCGCCAGCAGCTTAGGACAGGGAGGGGAGCAGTACTTC

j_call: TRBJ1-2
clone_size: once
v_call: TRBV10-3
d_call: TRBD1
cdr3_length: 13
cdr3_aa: CAISNTPGQGPLF
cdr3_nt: TGTGCCATCAGCAACACCCCGGGACAGGGTCCCCTCTTC

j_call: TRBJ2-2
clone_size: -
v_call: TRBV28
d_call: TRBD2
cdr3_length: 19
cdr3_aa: CASSSQIVSGRVRTGELFF
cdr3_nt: TGTGCCAGCAGCTCCCAAATCGTTAGCGGGAGGGTAAGGACCGGGGAGCTGTTTTTT

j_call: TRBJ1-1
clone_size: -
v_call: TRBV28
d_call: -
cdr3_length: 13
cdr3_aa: CASSFRGYTEAFF
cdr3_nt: TGTGCCAGCAGTTTCAGGGGATATACTGAAGCTTTCTTT

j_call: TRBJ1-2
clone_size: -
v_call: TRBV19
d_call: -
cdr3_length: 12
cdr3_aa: CASSIGGSGYTF
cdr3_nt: TGTGCCAGTAGTATAGGCGGGAGTGGCTACACCTTC